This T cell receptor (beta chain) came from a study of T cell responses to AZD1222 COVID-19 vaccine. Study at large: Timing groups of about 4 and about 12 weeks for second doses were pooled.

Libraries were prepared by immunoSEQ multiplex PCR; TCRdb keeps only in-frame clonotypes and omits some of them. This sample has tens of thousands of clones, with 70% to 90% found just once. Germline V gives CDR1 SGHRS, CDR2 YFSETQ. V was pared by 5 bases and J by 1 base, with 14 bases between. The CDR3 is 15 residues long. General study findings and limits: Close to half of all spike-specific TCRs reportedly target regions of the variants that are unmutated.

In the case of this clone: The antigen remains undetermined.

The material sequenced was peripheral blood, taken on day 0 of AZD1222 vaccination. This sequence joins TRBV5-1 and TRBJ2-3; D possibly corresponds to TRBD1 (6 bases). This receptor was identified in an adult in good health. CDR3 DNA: TGCGCCAGCAGGAGGACAGTGGATCGCACAGATACGCAGTATTTT. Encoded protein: CASRRTVDRTDTQYF.